These 17 T cell receptor beta chains share one sample of origin, sequenced in a study of PD-1 blockade in mismatch repair-deficient tumors. TCRdb's copy holds only in-frame clones and misses some; the assay was immunoSEQ multiplex PCR. The sample shows some 84,000 clones, approximately 81% of them seen only once. The source was peripheral blood, collected 12 weeks after starting pembrolizumab. Receptors originate from an adult with mismatch repair-deficient cancer.

V gene TRBV7-9 combines with J gene TRBJ2-1, with 9 positions matching TRBD1. In germline, CDR1 is SEHNR, CDR2 FQNEAQ (reference sequence). CDR3 length: 17 amino acids. The V and J ends lost 4 bases and 1 base, in that order; junction bases with no gene match: 8. The CDR3 is CASSWVGTGRSYNEQFF. The CDR3 coding sequence is TGTGCCAGCAGCTGGGTGGGGACAGGGCGGTCCTACAATGAGCAGTTCTTC. The whole variable domain, remainder taken from reference TRBV7-9 and TRBJ2-1, is DTGVSQNPRHKITKRGQNVTFRCDPISEHNRLYWYRQTLGQGPEFLTYFQNEAQLEKSRLLSDRFSAERPKGSFSTLEIQRTEQGDSAMYLCASSWVGTGRSYNEQFFGPGTRLTVL.

The rearrangement joins TRBV7-9 to TRBJ2-1; the match to TRBD1 covers 9 bases. CDR1 is SEHNR and CDR2 is FQNEAQ in the germline V gene (reference sequence). The V segment lost 2 bases and the J segment 5 bases; nucleotides outside the gene matches: 7. This CDR3 is built from 16 residues. Written as DNA, the CDR3 is TGTGCCAGCAGCTTAAGTCCGGGACAGGGTGACAATGAGCAGTTCTTC. Its protein product is CASSLSPGQGDNEQFF.

The rearrangement links TRBV4-2 to TRBJ2-5, with TRBD2 matching 8 bases. Germline lookup yields CDR1 LGHNA and CDR2 YNFKEQ. The J segment lost 2 bases and the V segment lost 3 bases, leaving 5 bases of the junction unmatched. The CDR3 spans 15 residues. CDR3 coding DNA: TGTGCCAGCAGCCAGGCGGGAGGCCTACAAGAGACCCAGTACTTC. Translating gives CASSQAGGLQETQYF.

The V and J genes are TRBV6-1 and TRBJ1-2; 8 bases align to TRBD1. V gave up 10 bases and J gave up 7 bases; unmatched junction bases: 8. Germline CDR1 and CDR2: MNHNS and SASEGT. The CDR3 contains 12 residues. CDR3 residues: CAIGQGFSGYTF. CDR3 nucleotide sequence: TGTGCCATAGGACAGGGCTTCTCTGGCTACACCTTC.

The genes are TRBV2 and TRBJ2-7; the D is unclear. CDR3 size: 11 residues. Looked up from germline, CDR1 is SNHLY and CDR2 is FYNNEI. Trimming cost V 4 bases and J 3 bases, with 4 bases left between them. The CDR3 DNA reads TGTGCCAGCAGTGTAAACTACGAGCAGTACTTC. Amino acid sequence: CASSVNYEQYF.

The chain is built from TRBV5-6 and TRBJ2-1, with D hard to call. The CDR3 covers 18 residues. CDR1 is SGHDT and CDR2 is YYEEEE in the germline V gene. The ends were cut back, 4 bases at V and 5 bases at J, with 25 bases in the middle. The CDR3 DNA sequence: TGTGCCAGCAGCCTGACCCCGGGCCGGTTGGCCTTCGACAATGAGCAGTTCTTC. It translates to CASSLTPGRLAFDNEQFF.

CDR3 nucleotide sequence: TGTGCCAGCAGCGCAGCGGGACTAGCGGGAGGCATGGAGCAGTTCTTC. As protein: CASSAAGLAGGMEQFF. The chain uses TRBV9 and TRBJ2-1, with TRBD2 identical over 15 bases. Germline loops: CDR1 SGDLS, CDR2 YYNGEE. V gave up 3 bases and J gave up 10 bases; unmatched junction bases: 8. This CDR3 comprises 16 residues.

The rearrangement links TRBV11-2 to TRBJ1-5, with 7 bases aligning to TRBD1. The CDR3 length is 15 residues. The ends lost 1 base at V and 9 bases at J; junction bases unmatched: 9. Germline V gene sequence: CDR1 SGHAT, CDR2 FQNNGV. CDR3 sequence (DNA): TGTGCCAGCAGCTTAGCCCGGTCAGGGGGAGGGCCCCAGCATTTT. It codes for CASSLARSGGGPQHF. The full variable domain, rest sourced from reference TRBV11-2 and TRBJ1-5, is EAGVAQSPRYKIIEKRQSVAFWCNPISGHATLYWYQQILGQGPKLLIQFQNNGVVDDSQLPKDRFSAERLKGVDSTLKIQPAKLEDSAVYLCASSLARSGGGPQHFGDGTRLSIL.

The V call is TRBV7-2, the J call TRBJ2-7, with 10 bases lining up with TRBD1. V trimming: 4 bases; J trimming: 6 bases; junction bases outside the gene matches: 0. Germline CDR1 and CDR2: SGHTA and FQGNSA. This CDR3 has 12 amino acids. The CDR3 DNA follows: TGTGCCAGCAGCTGGGACAGGGGCGAGCAGTACTTC. This sequence encodes CASSWDRGEQYF. The whole variable domain, remainder taken from reference TRBV7-2 and TRBJ2-7, is GAGVSQSPSNKVTEKGKDVELRCDPISGHTALYWYRQSLGQGLEFLIYFQGNSAPDKSGLPSDRFSAERTGGSVSTLTIQRTQQEDSAVYLCASSWDRGEQYFGPGTRLTVT.

The chain has TRBV5-6 and TRBJ1-4, with 8 nucleotides matching TRBD1. V lost 4 bases and J lost 8; bases outside the gene matches: 10. The CDR3 length is 15 residues. Germline V gene lookup returns CDR1 SGHDT and CDR2 YYEEEE. The CDR3, as DNA: TGTGCCAGCAGCGAAACCGGGACAGGAAGGGAAAAACTGTTTTTT. This encodes CASSETGTGREKLFF.

The genes are TRBV7-3 and TRBJ2-7; D possibly matches TRBD1 or TRBD2 (5 bases each). Deletions cut 5 bases from V and 2 bases from J, with 10 bases between. The CDR3 loop spans 13 amino acids. Per the germline V gene, CDR1 is SGHTA and CDR2 is FQGTGA. The CDR3 spells CASSPRGPYEQYF. CDR3 nucleotides: TGTGCCAGCAGCCCAAGGGGACCCTACGAGCAGTACTTC.

V is TRBV19 and J is TRBJ1-5; 7 nucleotides agree with TRBD1. Trimming took 4 bases from V and 1 from J; bases not matched to a gene: 4. The CDR3 contains 15 residues. In germline, CDR1 is LNHDA, CDR2 SQIVND (reference sequence). The CDR3 nucleotides read TGTGCCAGTAGTAAAGAGGACAGGAGCAATCAGCCCCAGCATTTT. Its translation is CASSKEDRSNQPQHF.

This clone was counted once. CDR3 coding DNA: TGTGCCAGCAGCTTAGGACAGTTTGCAACTAATGAAAAACTGTTTTTT. This sequence encodes CASSLGQFATNEKLFF. The rearrangement links TRBV11-2 to TRBJ1-4; D is perhaps TRBD1 (5 bases). This CDR3 region has 16 residues. Trimming took 1 base from V and 0 from J, leaving 9 bases between them. The germline CDR1 and CDR2 sequences are SGHAT and FQNNGV.

The chain combines TRBV18 with TRBJ2-1; D possibly corresponds to TRBD1 (6 bases). The germline gives CDR1 KGHSH, CDR2 LQKENI. CDR3 length equals 14 residues. V shed 8 bases and J shed 0 bases, with 11 bases lying between them. The CDR3, as DNA: TGTGCCAGCGCCCGGGACAACTCCTACAATGAGCAGTTCTTC. This sequence encodes CASARDNSYNEQFF.

This rearrangement joins TRBV14 to TRBJ2-1; no definite D call. The V end was cut by 4 bases, the J end by 10 bases, with 8 bases between. CDR1 and CDR2 from the germline V gene are SGHDN and FVKESK. This CDR3 spans 11 amino acids. DNA for the CDR3: TGTGCCAGCAGCCGAAGTTGGGAGCAGTTCTTC. Its protein product is CASSRSWEQFF.

The chain couples TRBV9 to TRBJ1-1, with D possibly being TRBD1 (6 bases). From germline, CDR1 is SGDLS and CDR2 YYNGEE. Trimming pared 4 bases from V and 4 bases from J, leaving 14 bases between. The CDR3 loop spans 14 amino acids. In nucleotides, the CDR3 is TGTGCCAGCAGCCTGTCCGAAGGGGGCACTGAAGCTTTCTTT. Translating gives CASSLSEGGTEAFF.

This chain links TRBV30 with TRBJ1-1; 7 positions agree with TRBD1. The V segment lost 0 bases and the J segment 2 bases; nucleotides outside the gene matches: 3. This CDR3 is built from 14 residues. CDR1 and CDR2 from the germline V gene are GTSNPN and SVGIG (reference sequence). DNA for the CDR3: TGTGCCTGGAGTGTGGGACAGCCTAACACTGAAGCTTTCTTT. Its translation is CAWSVGQPNTEAFF.